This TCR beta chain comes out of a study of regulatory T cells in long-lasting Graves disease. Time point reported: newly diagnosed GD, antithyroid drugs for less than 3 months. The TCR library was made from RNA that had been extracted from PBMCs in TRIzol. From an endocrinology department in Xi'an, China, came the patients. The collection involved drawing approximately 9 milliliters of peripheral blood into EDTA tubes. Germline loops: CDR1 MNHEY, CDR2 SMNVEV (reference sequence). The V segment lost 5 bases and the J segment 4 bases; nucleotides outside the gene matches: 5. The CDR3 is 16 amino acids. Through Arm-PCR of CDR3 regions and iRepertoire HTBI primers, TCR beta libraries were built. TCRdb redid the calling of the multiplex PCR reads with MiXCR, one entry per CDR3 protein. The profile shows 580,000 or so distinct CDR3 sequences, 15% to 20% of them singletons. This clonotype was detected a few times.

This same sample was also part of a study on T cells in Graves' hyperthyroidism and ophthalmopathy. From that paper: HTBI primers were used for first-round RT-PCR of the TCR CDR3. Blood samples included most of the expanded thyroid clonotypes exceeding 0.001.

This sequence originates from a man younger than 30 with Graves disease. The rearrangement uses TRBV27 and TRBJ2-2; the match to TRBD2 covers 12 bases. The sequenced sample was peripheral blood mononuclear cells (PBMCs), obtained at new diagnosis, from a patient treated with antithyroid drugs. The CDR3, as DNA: TGTGCCAGCAGTCCTCTAGCGGGAGGGCCCACCGGGGAGCTGTTTTTT. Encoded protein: CASSPLAGGPTGELFF.